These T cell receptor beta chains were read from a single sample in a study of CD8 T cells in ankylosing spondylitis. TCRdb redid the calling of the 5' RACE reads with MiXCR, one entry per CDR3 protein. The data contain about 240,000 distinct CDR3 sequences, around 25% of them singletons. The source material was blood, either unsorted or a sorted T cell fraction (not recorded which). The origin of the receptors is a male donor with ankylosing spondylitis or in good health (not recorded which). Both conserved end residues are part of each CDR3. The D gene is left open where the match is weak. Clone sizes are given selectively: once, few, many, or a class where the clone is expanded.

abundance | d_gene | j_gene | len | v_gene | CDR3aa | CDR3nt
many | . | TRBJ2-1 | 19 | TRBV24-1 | CATSDFPLSPRKPPYEQFF | TGTGCCACCAGTGATTTCCCCTTATCCCCCCGGAAACCTCCTTATGAGCAGTTCTTC
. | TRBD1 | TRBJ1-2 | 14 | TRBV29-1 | CSVSAKGTGDGYTF | TGCAGCGTTTCGGCTAAGGGGACAGGGGACGGCTACACCTTC
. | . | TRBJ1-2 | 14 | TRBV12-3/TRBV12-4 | CASSLANPAAGYTF | TGTGCCAGCAGTTTAGCCAATCCGGCTGCTGGCTACACCTTC
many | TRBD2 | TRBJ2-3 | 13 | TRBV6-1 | CASSELAGGVQYF | TGTGCCAGCAGTGAACTAGCGGGGGGAGTGCAGTATTTT
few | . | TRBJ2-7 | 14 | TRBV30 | CAWSTGGGPYEQYF | TGTGCCTGGAGTACAGGGGGGGGCCCCTACGAGCAGTACTTC
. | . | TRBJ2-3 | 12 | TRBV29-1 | CSASGPEDTQYF | TGCAGCGCCTCCGGACCTGAAGATACGCAGTATTTT
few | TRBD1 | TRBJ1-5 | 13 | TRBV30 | CAWNDREGQPQHF | TGTGCCTGGAACGACAGGGAGGGTCAGCCCCAGCATTTT
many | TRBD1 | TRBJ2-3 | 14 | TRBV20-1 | CSAEDRGDTDTQYF | TGCAGTGCCGAAGACAGGGGGGACACAGATACGCAGTATTTT
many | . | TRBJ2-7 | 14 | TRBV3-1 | CASSPSHSSYEQYF | TGTGCCAGCAGTCCCTCCCACAGCTCCTACGAGCAGTACTTC
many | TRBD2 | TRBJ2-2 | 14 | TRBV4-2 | CASHRGESTGELFF | TGTGCCAGCCATCGGGGGGAGAGCACCGGGGAGCTGTTTTTT
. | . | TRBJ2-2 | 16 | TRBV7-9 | CASTGTGWVLAGELFF | TGTGCCAGCACCGGAACAGGGTGGGTCCTAGCCGGGGAGCTGTTTTTT
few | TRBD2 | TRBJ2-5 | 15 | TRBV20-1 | CSLVGGGNLQETQYF | TGCAGTTTAGTCGGCGGGGGAAACTTACAAGAGACCCAGTACTTC
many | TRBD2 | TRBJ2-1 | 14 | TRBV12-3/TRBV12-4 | CASSLSGEGNEQFF | TGTGCCAGCAGTTTAAGCGGGGAAGGGAATGAGCAGTTCTTC
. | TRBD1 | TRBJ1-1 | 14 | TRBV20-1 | CSADTGQGDTEAFF | TGCAGTGCCGATACGGGACAGGGTGATACTGAAGCTTTCTTT
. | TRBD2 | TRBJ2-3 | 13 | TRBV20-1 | CSATAGGTDTQYF | TGCAGTGCTACTGCGGGGGGCACAGATACGCAGTATTTT
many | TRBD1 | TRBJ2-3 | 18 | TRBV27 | CASTDRGRPGTRSGTQYF | TGTGCCAGCACGGACAGGGGGCGGCCCGGGACTAGGTCGGGTACGCAGTATTTT
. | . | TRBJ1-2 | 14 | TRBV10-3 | CAISDPPENYGYTF | TGTGCCATCAGTGACCCCCCGGAGAACTATGGCTACACCTTC
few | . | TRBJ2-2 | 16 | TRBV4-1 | CASSQDGAGLTGELFF | TGCGCCAGCAGCCAAGATGGGGCGGGGCTTACCGGGGAGCTGTTTTTT
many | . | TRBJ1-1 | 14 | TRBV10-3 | CAISPGPEGTEAFF | TGTGCCATCAGTCCGGGGCCGGAGGGGACTGAAGCTTTCTTT
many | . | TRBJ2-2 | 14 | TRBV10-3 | CAIREGPGSGELFF | TGTGCCATCAGGGAAGGACCCGGGTCTGGGGAGCTGTTTTTT
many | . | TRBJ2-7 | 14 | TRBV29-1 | CSVRGRDSAYEQYF | TGCAGCGTTCGGGGACGGGACTCAGCCTACGAGCAGTACTTC
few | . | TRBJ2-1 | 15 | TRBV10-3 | CAISQDTLSYNEQFF | TGTGCCATCAGTCAAGACACCCTCTCCTACAATGAGCAGTTCTTC
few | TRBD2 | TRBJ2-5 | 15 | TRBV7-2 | CASSPGVRGGETQYF | TGTGCCAGCAGCCCGGGGGTGCGGGGGGGAGAGACCCAGTACTTC
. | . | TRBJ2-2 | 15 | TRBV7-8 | CASSLRGEAPGELFF | TGTGCCAGCAGCTTAAGAGGGGAGGCGCCCGGGGAGCTGTTTTTT
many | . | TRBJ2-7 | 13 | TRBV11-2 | CASSPTGLGEQYF | TGTGCCAGCAGCCCAACAGGGCTGGGGGAGCAGTACTTC
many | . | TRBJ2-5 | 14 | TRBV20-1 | CSARVDSAAETQYF | TGCAGTGCTAGAGTCGACAGTGCAGCGGAGACCCAGTACTTC
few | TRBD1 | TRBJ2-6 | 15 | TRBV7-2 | CASSKGAGRANVLTF | TGTGCCAGCAGCAAGGGGGCCGGGAGGGCCAACGTCCTGACTTTC
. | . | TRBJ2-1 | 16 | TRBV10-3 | CAISEGRQPSYNEQFF | TGTGCCATCAGTGAGGGAAGACAGCCCTCCTACAATGAGCAGTTCTTC
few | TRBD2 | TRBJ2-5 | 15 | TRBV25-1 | CASSEPGLVEETQYF | TGTGCCAGCAGTGAACCCGGACTAGTGGAAGAGACCCAGTACTTC
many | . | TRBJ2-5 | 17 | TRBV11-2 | CASSLVMGRAFRETQYF | TGTGCCAGCAGCTTAGTTATGGGCAGGGCCTTTCGAGAGACCCAGTACTTC
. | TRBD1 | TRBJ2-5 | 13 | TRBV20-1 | CSARNRGRETQYF | TGCAGTGCTAGGAACAGGGGGCGAGAGACCCAGTACTTC
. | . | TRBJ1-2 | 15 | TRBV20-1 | CSAIGSHQGRDGYTF | TGCAGTGCTATCGGAAGCCACCAGGGGCGTGATGGCTACACCTTC
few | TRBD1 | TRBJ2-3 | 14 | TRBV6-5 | CASSFGQGGVTQYF | TGTGCCAGCAGTTTTGGACAGGGGGGGGTTACGCAGTATTTT
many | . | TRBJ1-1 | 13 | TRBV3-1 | CASSLGRGGNGFF | TGTGCCAGCAGCCTCGGTAGGGGGGGGAATGGTTTCTTT
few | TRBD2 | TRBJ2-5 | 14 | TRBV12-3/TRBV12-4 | CASSPPGLGTTQYF | TGTGCCAGCAGTCCCCCGGGACTAGGCACGACCCAGTACTTC
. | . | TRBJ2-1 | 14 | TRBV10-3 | CAISEEGRAGQQFF | TGTGCCATCAGTGAGGAAGGCCGCGCCGGACAGCAGTTCTTC
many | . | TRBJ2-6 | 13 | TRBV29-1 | CSVEVDGANVLTF | TGCAGCGTTGAAGTTGACGGGGCCAACGTCCTGACTTTC
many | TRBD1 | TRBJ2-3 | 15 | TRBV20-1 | CSATLNRGSTDTQYF | TGCAGTGCCACCCTAAACAGGGGAAGCACAGATACGCAGTATTTT
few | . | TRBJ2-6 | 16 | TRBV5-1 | CASSELFDSGANVLTF | TGCGCCAGCAGCGAACTCTTTGATTCTGGGGCCAACGTCCTGACTTTC
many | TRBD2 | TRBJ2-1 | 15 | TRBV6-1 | CASRTGGGAWDEQFF | TGTGCCAGCAGAACTGGCGGGGGGGCCTGGGATGAGCAGTTCTTC
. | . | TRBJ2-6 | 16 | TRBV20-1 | CSARDFRQSGANVLTF | TGCAGTGCTAGAGATTTTCGGCAATCTGGGGCCAACGTCCTGACTTTC
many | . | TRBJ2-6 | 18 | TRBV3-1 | CASSQEWDTASGANVLTF | TGTGCCAGCAGCCAAGAATGGGACACCGCCTCTGGGGCCAACGTCCTGACTTTC
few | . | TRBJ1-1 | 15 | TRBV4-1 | CASSQEAGENTEAFF | TGCGCCAGCAGCCAAGAGGCGGGGGAGAACACTGAAGCTTTCTTT
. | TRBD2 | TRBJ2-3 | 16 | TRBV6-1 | CASSSARAGDTDTQYF | TGTGCCAGCAGCAGCGCAAGGGCGGGGGACACAGATACGCAGTATTTT